These 10 T cell receptor beta chains originate from one sample sequenced in a study of cytomegalovirus exposure and HLA in healthy donors. Generated by immunoSEQ multiplex PCR, the TCRdb table keeps only in-frame clones and is missing some. The data contain about 130,000 clones, just under 95% of them seen just once; the ten biggest clones take up 1% to 1.5%. Specimen: PBMCs. The receptors here all came from a woman younger than 30 in good health and CMV-seronegative.

The chain employs TRBV7-3 and TRBJ1-1; the D gene is possibly TRBD1 (5 bases). V lost 1 base, J lost 1 base, and 10 bases lay in between. The CDR3 has 15 residues. Germline V gene lookup returns CDR1 SGHTA and CDR2 FQGTGA. CDR3 sequence (DNA): TGTGCCAGCAGCTTAATGGCTACAGGGAACACTGAAGCTTTCTTT. Encoded protein: CASSLMATGNTEAFF.

V gene TRBV19 combines with J gene TRBJ1-3; D remains unclear. V was cut by 8 bases and J by 4 bases, with 6 bases left in between. There are 11 residues in the CDR3. Germline values: CDR1 LNHDA, CDR2 SQIVND (reference sequence). The CDR3 region has the DNA TGTGCCAGTCAGGCCGGAAACACCATATATTTT. Its protein product is CASQAGNTIYF.

The chain couples TRBV27 to TRBJ2-1; tentative D call: TRBD2 (6 bases). The CDR3 extends over 14 amino acids. Germline V gene sequence: CDR1 MNHEY, CDR2 SMNVEV (reference sequence). Trimming shortened V by 4 bases and J by 10 bases, and 17 bases separated the two germline ends. The CDR3 protein is CASSSAGIGVEQFF. CDR3 sequence (DNA): TGTGCCAGCAGTTCGGCGGGGATCGGGGTAGAGCAGTTCTTC.

The chain employs TRBV7-9 and TRBJ1-1, with D possibly matching TRBD1 (5 bases). Germline V CDR1 and CDR2: SEHNR, FQNEAQ (reference sequence). The CDR3 has 13 residues. The V end lost 5 bases, the J end lost 6 bases, and 13 bases lay between the germline ends. CDR3 nucleotide sequence: TGTGCCAGCAGCCCGCAGGGTAGTCCTGAAGCTTTCTTT. This codes for CASSPQGSPEAFF.

The rearrangement links TRBV6-5 to TRBJ1-2; D unresolved. This CDR3 contains 14 residues. The ends were cut back, 2 bases at V and 4 bases at J, with 11 bases in the middle. CDR1 is MNHEY, CDR2 SVGAGI, per germline. The CDR3 region is CASSYLVGVYGYTF. Here the CDR3 DNA reads TGTGCCAGCAGTTACCTGGTCGGGGTCTATGGCTACACCTTC.

The rearrangement uses TRBV5-1 and TRBJ2-7; TRBD1 might be the D (7 bases). The CDR3 runs to 15 residues. Between the trimmed V and J ends, which lost 0 bases and 5 bases, there was a span of 15 bases. Germline V gene lookup returns CDR1 SGHRS and CDR2 YFSETQ. This CDR3 is CASSLGQGGINEQYF. CDR3 DNA sequence: TGCGCCAGCAGCTTGGGTCAGGGGGGCATCAACGAGCAGTACTTC. Supplemented by reference TRBV5-1 and TRBJ2-7, the full variable domain reads KAGVTQTPRYLIKTRGQQVTLSCSPISGHRSVSWYQQTPGQGLQFLFEYFSETQRNKGNFPGRFSGRQFSNSRSEMNVSTLELGDSALYLCASSLGQGGINEQYFGPGTRLTVT.

The rearrangement uses TRBV25-1 and TRBJ2-3, with D unresolved. V gave up 3 bases and J gave up 2 bases, with 3 bases separating them. Germline V gene sequence: CDR1 MGHDK, CDR2 SYGVNS. The CDR3 loop spans 12 amino acids. CDR3 DNA: TGTGCCAGCAGTGACTACACAGATACGCAGTATTTT. This translates into CASSDYTDTQYF.

The CDR3 sequence is CASSQAIDRIYGYTF. The CDR3 coding sequence is TGCGCCAGCAGCCAAGCTATCGACAGGATCTATGGCTACACCTTC. The rearrangement joins TRBV4-1 to TRBJ1-2, with a weak D call TRBD1 (6 bases). The CDR3 loop spans 15 amino acids. Trimming cost V 1 base and J 4 bases, with 13 bases left between them. Germline-derived CDR1 and CDR2 are MGHRA and YSYEKL.

This chain joins TRBV11-3 and TRBJ2-1; 7 nucleotides agree with TRBD2. The trim removed 2 bases at V and 2 bases at J, leaving 0 bases unmatched. Per germline, CDR1 SGHNT and CDR2 YENEEA. The CDR3 spans 14 residues. This chain's CDR3 is CASSLSGTYNEQFF. CDR3 in DNA: TGTGCCAGCAGCTTAAGCGGGACCTACAATGAGCAGTTCTTC. The variable domain in full, with the rest retrieved from reference TRBV11-3 and TRBJ2-1, is EAGVVQSPRYKIIEKKQPVAFWCNPISGHNTLYWYLQNLGQGPELLIRYENEEAVDDSQLPKDRFSAERLKGVDSTLKIQPAELGDSAVYLCASSLSGTYNEQFFGPGTRLTVL.

The rearrangement joins TRBV6-6 to TRBJ2-7; 7 bases line up with TRBD2. This CDR3 is 14 amino acids long. The V segment lost 2 bases and the J segment 2 bases; nucleotides outside the gene matches: 3. Germline CDR1 and CDR2: MNHNY and SVGAGI (reference sequence). The chain's CDR3 is CASSYASGTYEQYF. The CDR3 coding sequence is TGTGCCAGCAGTTACGCTAGCGGAACCTACGAGCAGTACTTC.